This TCR beta chain was observed in a study of persistence of HIV-infected CD4 T cells. General study findings and limits: Degenerate expanded CDR3beta sequences were enriched among CMV- and Gag-responding cells.

This nonspecific control used anti-CD3/anti-CD28 bead stimulation of CD4+ T cells. Responding CD4+ T cells were sorted by upregulation of both CD40 ligand and CD69. Sequencing used immunoSEQ version 4 in survey mode. The table came from immunoSEQ multiplex PCR; TCRdb's copy has only in-frame clones and leaves some out. Of 40,000 or so clones in the sample, about 87% were seen once. Points on this clone: The antigen is undetermined.

The CDR3 runs to 12 residues. Trimming stripped 7 bases from V and 6 bases from J, with 12 bases between. Per the germline V gene, CDR1 is KGHSH and CDR2 is LQKENI. The sample was CD4+ T cells sorted from PBMCs after roughly 18-hour stimulation, taken from a patient who received antiretroviral therapy. This chain uses TRBV18 with TRBJ1-2; no definite D call. The TCR sequence derives from an adult woman with HIV who was CMV-seropositive. The CDR3 nucleotides read TGTGCCAGCTTCAAGGACGGTCATGGCTACACCTTC. Residues: CASFKDGHGYTF.